The 6 T cell receptor beta chains reported below all come from one sample, sequenced in a study of cytomegalovirus exposure and HLA in healthy donors. A multiplex PCR was run with 60 Vbeta primers and 13 Jbeta primers. Generated by immunoSEQ multiplex PCR, the TCRdb table keeps only in-frame clones and is missing some. This table has 110,000 or so clones, roughly three quarters appearing once. The sequenced sample was PBMCs. All receptors derive from a man in his fifties or sixties in good health and CMV-seropositive.

This chain joins TRBV15 and TRBJ1-2; D not resolved. The CDR3 is 14 residues long. Germline CDR1 reads LNHNV; CDR2 reads YYDKDF (reference sequence). V was pared by 6 bases and J by 4 bases, with 15 bases between. CDR3 bases: TGTGCCACCAGTGAGCGGGGATCCCTCTATGGCTACACCTTC. Its translation: CATSERGSLYGYTF. Together with reference TRBV15 and TRBJ1-2, the CDR3 gives the full variable domain: DAMVIQNPRYQVTQFGKPVTLSCSQTLNHNVMYWYQQKSSQAPKLLFHYYDKDFNNEADTPDNFQSRRPNTSFCFLDIRSPGLGDTAMYLCATSERGSLYGYTFGSGTRLTVV.

The chain has TRBV6-5 and TRBJ1-5, with 7 bases lining up with TRBD1. The V gene's germline CDR1 is MNHEY and CDR2 SVGAGI. V lost 5 bases and J lost 3; bases outside the gene matches: 4. This CDR3 region has 14 residues. This chain's CDR3 is CASSEDRDNQPQHF. The CDR3 nucleotides are TGTGCCAGCAGTGAAGACAGGGACAATCAGCCCCAGCATTTT.

This clone was seen only once. The chain uses TRBV7-9 and TRBJ2-7, with 9 bases identical to TRBD1. In germline, CDR1 is SEHNR, CDR2 FQNEAQ (reference sequence). There are 15 residues in the CDR3. V lost 4 bases to trimming and J lost 4 bases; unmatched junction nucleotides: 8. The CDR3 coding sequence is TGTGCCAGCAGCTGGCGGGGACAGGGAGCGTACGAGCAGTACTTC. Translating gives CASSWRGQGAYEQYF.

This chain uses TRBV19 with TRBJ2-5; 7 bases match TRBD2. The germline V gene has CDR1 LNHDA and CDR2 SQIVND (reference sequence). V lost 3 bases, J lost 5 bases, and 6 bases stayed unmatched. The CDR3 has 14 residues. The CDR3 region is CASSIGGRLETQYF. The CDR3 coding sequence is TGTGCCAGTAGTATTGGCGGGAGATTGGAGACCCAGTACTTC.

This chain connects TRBV28 to TRBJ2-5; 7 positions match TRBD1. The DNA end favors TRBJ2-7, so the J call may be wrong. The germline V gene has CDR1 MDHEN and CDR2 SYDVKM. The CDR3 runs to 13 residues. CDR3 sequence: CASTRDRNYEQYF. CDR3 in DNA: TGTGCCAGCACCCGGGACAGAAACTACGAGCAGTACTTC.

V and J are TRBV2 and TRBJ2-1, with TRBD2 matching over 15 bases. Germline V gives CDR1 SNHLY, CDR2 FYNNEI. The CDR3 is made up of 15 amino acids. The trim removed 10 bases at V and 6 bases at J, leaving 7 bases unmatched. The CDR3 protein is CATLMGLAGGNEQFF. The CDR3 DNA sequence: TGTGCCACCCTTATGGGACTAGCGGGGGGCAATGAGCAGTTCTTC.